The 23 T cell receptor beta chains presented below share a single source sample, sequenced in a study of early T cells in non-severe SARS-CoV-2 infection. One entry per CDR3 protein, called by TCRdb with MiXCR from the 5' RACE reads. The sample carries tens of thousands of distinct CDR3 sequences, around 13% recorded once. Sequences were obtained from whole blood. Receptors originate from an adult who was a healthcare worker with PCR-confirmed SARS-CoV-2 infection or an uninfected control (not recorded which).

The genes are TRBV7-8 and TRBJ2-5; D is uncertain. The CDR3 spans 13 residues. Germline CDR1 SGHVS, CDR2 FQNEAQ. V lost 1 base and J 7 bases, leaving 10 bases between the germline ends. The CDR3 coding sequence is TGTGCCAGCAGCTTAGATCGAAGAGGGACCCAGTACTTC. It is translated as CASSLDRRGTQYF.

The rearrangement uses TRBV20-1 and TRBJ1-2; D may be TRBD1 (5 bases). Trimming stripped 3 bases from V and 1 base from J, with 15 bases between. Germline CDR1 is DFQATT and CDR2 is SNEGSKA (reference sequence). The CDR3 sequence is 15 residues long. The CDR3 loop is CSARRTLQGNYGYTF. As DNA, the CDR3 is TGCAGTGCTAGGAGGACCTTGCAGGGTAACTATGGCTACACCTTC.

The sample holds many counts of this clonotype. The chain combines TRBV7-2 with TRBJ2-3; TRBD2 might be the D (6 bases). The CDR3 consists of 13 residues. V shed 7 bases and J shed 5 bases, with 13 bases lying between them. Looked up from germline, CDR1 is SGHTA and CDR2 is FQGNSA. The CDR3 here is CASTPRREDTQYF. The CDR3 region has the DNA TGTGCCAGCACCCCTCGGCGGGAAGATACGCAGTATTTT.

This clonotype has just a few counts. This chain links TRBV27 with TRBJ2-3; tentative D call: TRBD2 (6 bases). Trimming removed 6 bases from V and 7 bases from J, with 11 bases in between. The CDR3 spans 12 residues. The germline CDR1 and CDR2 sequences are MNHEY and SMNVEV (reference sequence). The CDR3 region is CASRRGDYTQYF. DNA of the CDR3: TGTGCCAGCAGGCGAGGGGACTATACGCAGTATTTT.

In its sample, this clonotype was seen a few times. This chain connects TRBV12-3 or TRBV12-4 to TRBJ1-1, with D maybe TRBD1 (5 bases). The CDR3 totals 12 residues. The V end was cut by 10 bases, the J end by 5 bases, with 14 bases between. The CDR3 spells CATAWGTTEAFF. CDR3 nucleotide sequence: TGTGCCACCGCTTGGGGGACGACTGAAGCTTTCTTT.

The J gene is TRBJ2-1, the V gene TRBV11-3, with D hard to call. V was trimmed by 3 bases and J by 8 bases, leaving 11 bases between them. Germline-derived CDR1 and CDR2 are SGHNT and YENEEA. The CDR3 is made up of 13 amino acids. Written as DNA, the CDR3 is TGTGCCAGCAGCTTCCAGTGGGATCATGAGCAGTTCTTC. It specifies CASSFQWDHEQFF.

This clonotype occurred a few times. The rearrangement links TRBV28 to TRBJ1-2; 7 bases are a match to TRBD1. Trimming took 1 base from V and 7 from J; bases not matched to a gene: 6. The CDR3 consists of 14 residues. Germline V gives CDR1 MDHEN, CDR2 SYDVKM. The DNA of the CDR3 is TGTGCCAGCAGTTTATACAGGGGCGCGGTTGGCTACACCTTC. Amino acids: CASSLYRGAVGYTF.

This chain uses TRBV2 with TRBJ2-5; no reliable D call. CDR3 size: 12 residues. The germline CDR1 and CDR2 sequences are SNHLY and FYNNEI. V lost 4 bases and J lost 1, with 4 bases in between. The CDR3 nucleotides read TGTGCCAGCAGTGTCTCCCAAGAGACCCAGTACTTC. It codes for CASSVSQETQYF.

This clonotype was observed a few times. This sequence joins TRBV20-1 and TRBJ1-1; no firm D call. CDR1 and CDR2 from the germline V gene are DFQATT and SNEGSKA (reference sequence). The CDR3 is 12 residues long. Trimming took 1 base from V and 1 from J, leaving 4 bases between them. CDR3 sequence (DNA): TGCAGTGCTAGAGTGGAGAACACTGAAGCTTTCTTT. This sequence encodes CSARVENTEAFF.

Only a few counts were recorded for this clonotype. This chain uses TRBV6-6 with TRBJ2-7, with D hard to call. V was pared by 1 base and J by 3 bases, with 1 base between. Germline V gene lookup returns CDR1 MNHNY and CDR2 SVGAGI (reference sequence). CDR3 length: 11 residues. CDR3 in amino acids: CASSYYYEQYF. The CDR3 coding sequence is TGTGCCAGCAGTTACTACTACGAGCAGTACTTC.

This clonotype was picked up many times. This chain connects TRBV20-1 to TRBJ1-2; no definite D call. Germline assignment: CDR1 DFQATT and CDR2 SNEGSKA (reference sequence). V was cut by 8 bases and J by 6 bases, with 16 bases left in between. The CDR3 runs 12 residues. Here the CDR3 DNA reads TGCAGTTTTCTAACTCTAGCCGATGGCTACACCTTC. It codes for CSFLTLADGYTF.

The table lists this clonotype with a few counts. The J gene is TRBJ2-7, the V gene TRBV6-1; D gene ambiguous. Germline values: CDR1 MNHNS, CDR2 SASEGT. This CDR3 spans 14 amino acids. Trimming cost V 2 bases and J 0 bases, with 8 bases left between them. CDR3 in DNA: TGTGCCAGCAGTGAACAAACCATCTCCTACGAGCAGTACTTC. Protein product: CASSEQTISYEQYF.

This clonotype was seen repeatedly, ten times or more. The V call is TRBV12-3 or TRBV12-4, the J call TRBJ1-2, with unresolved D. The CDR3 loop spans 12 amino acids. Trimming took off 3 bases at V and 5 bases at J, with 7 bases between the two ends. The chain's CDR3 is CASSFSVYGYTF. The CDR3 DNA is TGTGCCAGCAGTTTTTCCGTTTATGGCTACACCTTC.

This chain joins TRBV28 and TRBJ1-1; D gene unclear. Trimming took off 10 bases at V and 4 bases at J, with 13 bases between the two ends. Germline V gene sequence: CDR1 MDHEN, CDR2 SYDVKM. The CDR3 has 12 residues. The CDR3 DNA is TGTGCCATTCAGGCCAGCGGCACTGAAGCTTTCTTT. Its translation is CAIQASGTEAFF.

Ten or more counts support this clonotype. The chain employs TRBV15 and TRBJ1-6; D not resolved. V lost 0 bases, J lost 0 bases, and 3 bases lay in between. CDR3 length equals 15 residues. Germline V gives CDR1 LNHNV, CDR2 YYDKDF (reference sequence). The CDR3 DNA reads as TGTGCCACCAGCAGAGACAGCTCCTATAATTCACCCCTCCACTTT. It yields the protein CATSRDSSYNSPLHF.

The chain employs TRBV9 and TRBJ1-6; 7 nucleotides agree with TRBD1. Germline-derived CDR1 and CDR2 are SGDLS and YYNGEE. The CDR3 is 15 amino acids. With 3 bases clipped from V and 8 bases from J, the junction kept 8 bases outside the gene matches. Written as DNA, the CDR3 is TGTGCCAGCAGCGAGGGGGCCTTCATAGATTCACCCCTCCACTTT. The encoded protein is CASSEGAFIDSPLHF.

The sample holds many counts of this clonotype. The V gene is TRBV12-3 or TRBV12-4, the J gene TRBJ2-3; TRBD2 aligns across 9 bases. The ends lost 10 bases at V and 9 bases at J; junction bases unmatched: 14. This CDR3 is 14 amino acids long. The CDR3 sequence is CATSRGSGGLTQYF. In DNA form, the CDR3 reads TGTGCCACGTCTCGAGGGAGCGGGGGGTTAACGCAGTATTTT.

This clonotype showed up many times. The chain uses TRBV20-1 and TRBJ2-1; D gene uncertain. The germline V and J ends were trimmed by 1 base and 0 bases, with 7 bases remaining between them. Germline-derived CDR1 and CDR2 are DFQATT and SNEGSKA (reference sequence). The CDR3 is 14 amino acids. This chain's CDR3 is CSARGQVSYNEQFF. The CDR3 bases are TGCAGTGCTAGAGGGCAGGTCTCCTACAATGAGCAGTTCTTC.

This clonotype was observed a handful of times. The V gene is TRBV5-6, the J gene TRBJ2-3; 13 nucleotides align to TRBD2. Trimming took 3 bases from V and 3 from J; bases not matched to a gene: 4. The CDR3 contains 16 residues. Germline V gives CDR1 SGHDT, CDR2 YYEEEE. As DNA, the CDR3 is TGTGCCAGCAGCTGGACTAGCGGGAGAGGGACAGATACGCAGTATTTT. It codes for CASSWTSGRGTDTQYF. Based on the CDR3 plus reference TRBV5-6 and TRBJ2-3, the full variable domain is DAGVTQSPTHLIKTRGQQVTLRCSPKSGHDTVSWYQQALGQGPQFIFQYYEEEERQRGNFPDRFSGHQFPNYSSELNVNALLLGDSALYLCASSWTSGRGTDTQYFGPGTRLTVL.

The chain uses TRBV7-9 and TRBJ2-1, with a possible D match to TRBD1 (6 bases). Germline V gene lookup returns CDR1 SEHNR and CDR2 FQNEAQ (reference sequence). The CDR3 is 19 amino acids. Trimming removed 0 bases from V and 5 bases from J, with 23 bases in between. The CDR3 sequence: CASSLASAPRHRANNEQFF. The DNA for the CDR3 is TGTGCCAGCAGCTTAGCGAGTGCGCCCAGGCACAGGGCAAACAATGAGCAGTTCTTC.

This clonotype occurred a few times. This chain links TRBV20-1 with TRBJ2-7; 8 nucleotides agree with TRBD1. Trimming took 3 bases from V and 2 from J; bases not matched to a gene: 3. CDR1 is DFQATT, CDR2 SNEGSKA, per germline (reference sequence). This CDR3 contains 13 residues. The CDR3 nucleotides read TGCAGTGCTAGTCGGGACAGGACCTACGAGCAGTACTTC. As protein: CSASRDRTYEQYF.

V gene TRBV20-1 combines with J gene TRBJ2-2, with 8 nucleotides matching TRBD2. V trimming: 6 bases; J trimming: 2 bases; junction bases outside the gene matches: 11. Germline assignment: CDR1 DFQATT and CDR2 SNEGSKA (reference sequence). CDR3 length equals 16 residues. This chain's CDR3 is CSAQGGLAANTGELFF. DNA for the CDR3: TGCAGTGCCCAAGGTGGACTAGCAGCAAACACCGGGGAGCTGTTTTTT.

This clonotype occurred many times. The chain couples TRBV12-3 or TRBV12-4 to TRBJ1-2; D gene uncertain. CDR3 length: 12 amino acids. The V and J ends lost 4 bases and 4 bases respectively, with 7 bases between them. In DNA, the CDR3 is TGTGCCAGCAGTTCCTTTCGCTATGGCTACACCTTC. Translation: CASSSFRYGYTF.